These 28 T cell receptor beta chains were all obtained from the same sample, sequenced in a study of T cell changes during pregnancy in multiple sclerosis. Generated by immunoSEQ multiplex PCR, the TCRdb table keeps only in-frame clones and is missing some. This table holds over 85,000 clones, about nine tenths found once. The input for sequencing was peripheral blood, taken in the second trimester of pregnancy. The receptors were sampled from a female donor in good health, enrolled as a control in a pregnancy study.

The V and J genes are TRBV18 and TRBJ2-1, with 7 bases matching TRBD2. The V gene's germline CDR1 is KGHSH and CDR2 LQKENI. Trimming cost V 2 bases and J 6 bases; bases outside gene matches: 4. The CDR3 totals 14 residues. The CDR3 DNA sequence: TGTGCCAGCTCACCAACGCGGGGGTTCAATGAGCAGTTCTTC. Translation gives CASSPTRGFNEQFF.

V gene TRBV4-3 combines with J gene TRBJ2-1; TRBD2 aligns across 8 bases. In germline, CDR1 is LGHNA, CDR2 YSLEER. The J segment lost 1 base and the V segment lost 0 bases, leaving 2 bases of the junction unmatched. This CDR3 spans 16 amino acids. CDR3 amino acids: CASSQDASGSYNEQFF. The CDR3 DNA reads as TGCGCCAGCAGCCAAGACGCTAGCGGGTCCTACAATGAGCAGTTCTTC.

V usage is TRBV7-8 and J usage is TRBJ2-2, with 9 positions matching TRBD1. V lost 5 bases, J lost 5 bases, and 6 bases stayed unmatched. Per germline, CDR1 SGHVS and CDR2 FQNEAQ. This CDR3 is 15 amino acids long. CDR3 bases: TGTGCCAGCAGCCCCAACAGGGGGCGGACCGGGGAGCTGTTTTTT. It is translated as CASSPNRGRTGELFF. The full variable domain, completed using reference TRBV7-8 and TRBJ2-2, is GAGVSQSPRYKVAKRGQDVALRCDPISGHVSLFWYQQALGQGPEFLTYFQNEAQLDKSGLPSDRFFAERPEGSVSTLKIQRTQQEDSAVYLCASSPNRGRTGELFFGEGSRLTVL.

CDR3 protein: CASSQVAGVHEQYF. CDR3 sequence (DNA): TGTGCCAGCAGCCAAGTGGCGGGGGTCCACGAGCAGTACTTC. This sequence joins TRBV14 and TRBJ2-7; TRBD2 aligns across 7 bases. J gave up 5 bases and V 1 base, and 5 bases lay outside the gene matches. CDR3 length: 14 residues. Germline V gene data show CDR1 as SGHDN and CDR2 as FVKESK. The complete variable domain, with remaining parts taken from reference TRBV14 and TRBJ2-7, reads EAGVTQFPSHSVIEKGQTVTLRCDPISGHDNLYWYRRVMGKEIKFLLHFVKESKQDESGMPNNRFLAERTGGTYSTLKVQPAELEDSGVYFCASSQVAGVHEQYFGPGTRLTVT.

V is TRBV27 and J is TRBJ2-3; D unresolved. CDR1 and CDR2 (germline): MNHEY, SMNVEV (reference sequence). V was pared by 2 bases and J by 7 bases, with 13 bases between. This CDR3 has 14 residues. The CDR3 is CASSLMESSHTQYF. The CDR3 nucleotides are TGTGCCAGCAGTTTAATGGAGAGCAGCCATACGCAGTATTTT.

V and J are TRBV7-8 and TRBJ1-5; possible D gene TRBD1, 5 bases. Trimming pared 1 base from V and 7 bases from J, leaving 20 bases between. The CDR3 contains 17 residues. Germline CDR1 is SGHVS and CDR2 is FQNEAQ. This chain's CDR3 is CASSLGVAGGPGQPQHF. CDR3 coding DNA: TGTGCCAGCAGCTTAGGGGTGGCGGGGGGTCCGGGGCAGCCCCAGCATTTT.

This chain connects TRBV6-5 to TRBJ2-7; TRBD2 matches 13 bases. The V gene's germline CDR1 is MNHEY and CDR2 SVGAGI. V lost 5 bases and J lost 1; bases outside the gene matches: 2. The CDR3 length is 15 residues. In nucleotides, the CDR3 is TGTGCCAGCAGTCAGGGACTAGCGGGATCCTACGAGCAGTACTTC. Translating it yields CASSQGLAGSYEQYF.

The gene calls are TRBV6-4 and TRBJ2-3; 10 nucleotides agree with TRBD1. V lost 6 bases and J lost 5; bases outside the gene matches: 5. Germline assignment: CDR1 MRHNA and CDR2 SNTAGT. The CDR3 has 14 amino acids. The CDR3 bases are TGTGCCAGCAGCGGGACAGGGGCGATAGATACGCAGTATTTT. The encoded protein is CASSGTGAIDTQYF.

This chain connects TRBV16 to TRBJ1-5, with a tentative D call TRBD1 (5 bases). The ends were cut back, 4 bases at V and 7 bases at J, with 11 bases in the middle. CDR1 KGHSY and CDR2 FQNENV come from the germline V gene. The CDR3 has 13 residues. The CDR3 bases are TGTGCCAGCAGCCGGACGGGGGGACAGCCCCAGCATTTT. As protein: CASSRTGGQPQHF.

This chain connects TRBV7-2 to TRBJ2-7, with 9 bases identical to TRBD1. CDR1 and CDR2 from the germline V gene are SGHTA and FQGNSA. The CDR3 loop spans 13 amino acids. V lost 6 bases, J lost 5 bases, and 5 bases stayed unmatched. The CDR3 region has the DNA TGTGCCAGCAGTCGACAGGGGGGAGACGAGCAGTACTTC. This gives the protein CASSRQGGDEQYF.

In its sample, this clone was seen once. The chain combines TRBV27 with TRBJ1-2; 8 positions agree with TRBD1. V shed 3 bases and J 8 bases; nucleotides not matched to a gene: 5. This CDR3 is 13 amino acids long. CDR1 MNHEY and CDR2 SMNVEV come from the germline V gene (reference sequence). The CDR3 is CASSFGTGGGYTF. The CDR3 region has the DNA TGTGCCAGCAGTTTTGGGACAGGAGGGGGCTACACCTTC.

This chain links TRBV7-2 with TRBJ2-5, with 8 bases that match TRBD2. The V gene end was trimmed by 1 base and the J gene end by 7 bases; junction bases not matched to a gene: 5. The CDR3 consists of 14 residues. CDR1 is SGHTA and CDR2 is FQGNSA in the germline V gene. The CDR3 reads CASSLVPSGRTQYF. CDR3 nucleotide sequence: TGTGCCAGCAGCTTAGTGCCCAGCGGGAGGACCCAGTACTTC.

The CDR3 nucleotides are TGTGCCAGCGCCCGGTCCGGGACAGCCGAAAAACTGTTTTTT. Residues: CASARSGTAEKLFF. The V call is TRBV6-1, the J call TRBJ1-4; 7 bases are a match to TRBD1. Germline V lookup: CDR1 MNHNS, CDR2 SASEGT. This CDR3 has 14 amino acids. The V gene end was trimmed by 8 bases and the J gene end by 8 bases; junction bases not matched to a gene: 11.

V gene TRBV28 combines with J gene TRBJ2-7; 9 nucleotides line up with TRBD1. The CDR3 contains 15 residues. CDR1 and CDR2 (germline): MDHEN, SYDVKM. V shed 6 bases, J shed 5 bases, and the junction held 11 bases outside the gene matches. The CDR3 nucleotides are TGTGCCAGCAGATCCTCCGGGACAGGGAAAGACGAGCAGTACTTC. It translates to CASRSSGTGKDEQYF.

This chain joins TRBV2 and TRBJ1-1, with 7 bases lining up with TRBD1. Germline CDR1 reads SNHLY; CDR2 reads FYNNEI. CDR3 length equals 14 residues. V trimming: 2 bases; J trimming: 4 bases; junction bases outside the gene matches: 4. DNA for the CDR3: TGTGCCAGCAGTGAACAGGGGGTCGGCACTGAAGCTTTCTTT. It encodes CASSEQGVGTEAFF.

The rearrangement links TRBV6-1 to TRBJ2-7; TRBD1 agrees at 10 bases. V shed 6 bases and J 1 base; nucleotides not matched to a gene: 6. There are 15 residues in the CDR3. The V gene's germline CDR1 is MNHNS and CDR2 SASEGT. The CDR3 loop reads CASRTTGGNSYEQYF. The CDR3 DNA is TGTGCCAGCAGAACGACAGGGGGCAATTCCTACGAGCAGTACTTC.

A few counts support this clone. The V gene is TRBV19, the J gene TRBJ2-1, with 12 bases identical to TRBD2. With V trimmed by 2 bases and J by 0 bases, 2 bases remained unmatched. Germline V CDR1 and CDR2: LNHDA, SQIVND (reference sequence). The CDR3 totals 17 residues. CDR3 sequence reads: CASSILAGGSSYNEQFF. The CDR3 region has the DNA TGTGCCAGTAGTATACTAGCGGGAGGGAGCTCCTACAATGAGCAGTTCTTC.

The V gene is TRBV7-9, the J gene TRBJ2-7; 11 positions agree with TRBD1. V trimming: 3 bases; J trimming: 7 bases; junction bases outside the gene matches: 5. Germline values: CDR1 SEHNR, CDR2 FQNEAQ (reference sequence). The CDR3 covers 14 residues. The CDR3 bases are TGTGCCAGCAGCTTGGGACAGGGGGAGCGGGAGCAGTACTTC. It codes for CASSLGQGEREQYF.

This clone was recorded once. The chain recombines TRBV5-1 with TRBJ2-5, with 9 nucleotides matching TRBD2. The trim removed 0 bases at V and 4 bases at J, leaving 7 bases unmatched. Per germline, CDR1 SGHRS and CDR2 YFSETQ. The CDR3 length is 16 residues. CDR3 DNA: TGCGCCAGCAGCTTGGTAGCGGGGGCATCGCGAGAGACCCAGTACTTC. Its protein is CASSLVAGASRETQYF.

This chain's CDR3 is CASSLGGKLTGELFF. Here the CDR3 DNA reads TGTGCCAGCAGCTTGGGGGGGAAATTGACCGGGGAGCTGTTTTTT. The chain is built from TRBV7-2 and TRBJ2-2, with TRBD2 identical over 7 bases. Germline V gives CDR1 SGHTA, CDR2 FQGNSA. With V trimmed by 3 bases and J by 5 bases, 6 bases remained unmatched. CDR3 length: 15 residues.

The chain is built from TRBV19 and TRBJ2-7; maybe TRBD1 (6 bases). CDR1 is LNHDA, CDR2 SQIVND, per germline (reference sequence). The V end lost 4 bases, the J end lost 3 bases, and 16 bases lay between the germline ends. CDR3 length: 15 residues. The CDR3, as DNA: TGTGCCAGTAGTAACGAGTACAGGGCCTACTACGAGCAGTACTTC. Amino acids: CASSNEYRAYYEQYF.

The rearrangement uses TRBV27 and TRBJ2-7, with 7 bases matching TRBD1. The V gene's germline CDR1 is MNHEY and CDR2 SMNVEV (reference sequence). The CDR3 is 15 residues long. V shed 5 bases, J shed 2 bases, and the junction held 9 bases outside the gene matches. DNA of the CDR3: TGTGCCAGCAGTGGCCGGCGACAGGGTCCCTACGAGCAGTACTTC. Its translation is CASSGRRQGPYEQYF.

The J gene is TRBJ1-2, the V gene TRBV18; D uncertain. The germline gives CDR1 KGHSH, CDR2 LQKENI. The CDR3 totals 15 residues. V was shortened by 3 bases and J by 1 base, with 12 bases between the two germline ends. CDR3 loop: CASSPAVADNYGYTF. The CDR3 bases are TGTGCCAGCTCACCGGCTGTAGCCGATAACTATGGCTACACCTTC.

The chain links TRBV7-2 to TRBJ1-5, with D possibly TRBD1 on 5 matching bases. The CDR3 extends over 15 amino acids. Germline loops: CDR1 SGHTA, CDR2 FQGNSA. The V gene lost 1 base and the J gene lost 7 bases, with 14 bases spanning the gap. CDR3 sequence: CASSLVTGGGQPQHF. CDR3 bases: TGTGCCAGCAGCTTAGTGACGGGGGGAGGGCAGCCCCAGCATTTT.

This chain links TRBV14 with TRBJ1-1, with 8 nucleotides matching TRBD1. This CDR3 is built from 16 residues. Looked up from germline, CDR1 is SGHDN and CDR2 is FVKESK. Losses at the gene ends were 4 bases for V and 2 bases for J; bases not matched to a gene: 9. CDR3 in amino acids: CASSPRDRGANTEAFF. CDR3 DNA sequence: TGTGCCAGCAGCCCGCGCGACAGGGGAGCAAACACTGAAGCTTTCTTT. The whole variable domain, remainder taken from reference TRBV14 and TRBJ1-1, is EAGVTQFPSHSVIEKGQTVTLRCDPISGHDNLYWYRRVMGKEIKFLLHFVKESKQDESGMPNNRFLAERTGGTYSTLKVQPAELEDSGVYFCASSPRDRGANTEAFFGQGTRLTVV.

The chain employs TRBV27 and TRBJ1-1; a possible D gene is TRBD1 (5 bases). There are 14 residues in the CDR3. V gave up 3 bases and J gave up 6 bases, with 14 bases separating them. Germline CDR1 and CDR2: MNHEY and SMNVEV (reference sequence). Here the CDR3 reads CASSLGLGGAEAFF. CDR3 coding DNA: TGTGCCAGCAGTTTGGGTTTAGGAGGGGCTGAAGCTTTCTTT.

The chain combines TRBV5-1 with TRBJ2-1; TRBD1 agrees at 7 bases. This CDR3 region has 14 residues. Germline CDR1 and CDR2: SGHRS and YFSETQ. V lost 4 bases, J lost 2 bases, and 3 bases stayed unmatched. The CDR3 spells CASSQGVTYNEQFF. The CDR3 DNA reads TGCGCCAGCAGCCAGGGGGTAACCTACAATGAGCAGTTCTTC.

This chain connects TRBV7-2 to TRBJ2-3; 11 nucleotides agree with TRBD2. CDR1 is SGHTA, CDR2 FQGNSA, per germline. This CDR3 is built from 18 residues. V lost 2 bases, J lost 4 bases, and 11 bases stayed unmatched. This CDR3 reads CASSLTLVAGGPADTQYF. For the CDR3, the DNA is TGTGCCAGCAGCTTAACCCTTGTAGCGGGAGGGCCAGCAGATACGCAGTATTTT.